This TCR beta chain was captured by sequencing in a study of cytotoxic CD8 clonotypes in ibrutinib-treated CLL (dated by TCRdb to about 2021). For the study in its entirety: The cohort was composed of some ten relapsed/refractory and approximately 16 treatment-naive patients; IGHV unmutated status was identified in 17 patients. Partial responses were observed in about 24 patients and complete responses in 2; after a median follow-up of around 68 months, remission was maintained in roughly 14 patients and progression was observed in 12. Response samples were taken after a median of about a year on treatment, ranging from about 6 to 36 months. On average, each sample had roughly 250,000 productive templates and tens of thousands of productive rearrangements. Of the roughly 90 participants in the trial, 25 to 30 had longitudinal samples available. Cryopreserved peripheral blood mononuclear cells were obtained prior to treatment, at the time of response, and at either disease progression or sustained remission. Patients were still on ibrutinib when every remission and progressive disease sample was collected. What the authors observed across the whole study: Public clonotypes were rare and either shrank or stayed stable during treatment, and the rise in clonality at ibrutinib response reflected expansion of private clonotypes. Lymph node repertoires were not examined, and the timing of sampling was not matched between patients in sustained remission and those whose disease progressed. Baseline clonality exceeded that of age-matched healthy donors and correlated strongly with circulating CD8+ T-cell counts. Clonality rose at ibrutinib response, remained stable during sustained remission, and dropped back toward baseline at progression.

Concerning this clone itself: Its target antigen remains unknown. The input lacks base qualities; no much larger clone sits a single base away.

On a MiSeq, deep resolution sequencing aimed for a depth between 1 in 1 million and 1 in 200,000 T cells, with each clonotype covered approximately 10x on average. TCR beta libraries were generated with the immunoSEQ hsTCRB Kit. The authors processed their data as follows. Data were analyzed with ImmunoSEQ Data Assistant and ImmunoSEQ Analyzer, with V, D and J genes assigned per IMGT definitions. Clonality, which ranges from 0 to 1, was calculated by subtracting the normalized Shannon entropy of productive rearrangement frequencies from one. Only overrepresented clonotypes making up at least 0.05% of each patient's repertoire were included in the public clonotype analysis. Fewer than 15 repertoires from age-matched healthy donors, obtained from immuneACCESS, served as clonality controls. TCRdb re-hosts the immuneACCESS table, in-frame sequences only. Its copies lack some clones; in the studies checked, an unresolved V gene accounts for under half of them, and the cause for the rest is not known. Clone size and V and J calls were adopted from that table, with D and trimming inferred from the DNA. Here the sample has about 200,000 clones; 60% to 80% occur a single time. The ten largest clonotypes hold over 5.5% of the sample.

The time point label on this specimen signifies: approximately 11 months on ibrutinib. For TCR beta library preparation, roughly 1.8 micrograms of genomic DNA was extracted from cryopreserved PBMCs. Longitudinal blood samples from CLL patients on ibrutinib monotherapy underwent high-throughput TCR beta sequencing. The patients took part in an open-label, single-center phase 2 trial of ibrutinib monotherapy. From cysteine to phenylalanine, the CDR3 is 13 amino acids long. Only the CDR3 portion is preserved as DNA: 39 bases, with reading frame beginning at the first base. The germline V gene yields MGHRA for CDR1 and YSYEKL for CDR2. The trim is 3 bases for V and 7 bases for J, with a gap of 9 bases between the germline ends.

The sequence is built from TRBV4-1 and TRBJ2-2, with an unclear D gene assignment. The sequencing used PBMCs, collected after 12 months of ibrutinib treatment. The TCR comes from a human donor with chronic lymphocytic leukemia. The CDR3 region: CASSHSMDGELFF. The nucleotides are TGCGCCAGCAGCCACTCGATGGACGGGGAGCTGTTTTTT.